This TCR beta chain was recorded in a study of blood T cell repertoires in COVID-19. CDR1 SGHVS and CDR2 FQNEAQ come from the germline V gene. The CDR3 is made up of 16 amino acids. V lost 4 bases, J lost 6 bases, and 8 bases stayed unmatched. Using immunoSEQ multiplex PCR, the repertoire was profiled, and TCRdb retains in-frame clones only, with some absent. The sample carries 280,000 or so clones, nearly 90% recorded once. The J gene is TRBJ1-5, the V gene TRBV7-8; 11 nucleotides line up with TRBD1. This TCR came from a man aged 18 to 29 with active or convalescent COVID-19. The sample was peripheral blood. DNA of the CDR3: TGTGCCAGCAGCTCCCTGGGACAGGGGGGGGGTCAGCCCCAGCATTTT. This encodes CASSSLGQGGGQPQHF.